A single sample gave rise to the 8 T cell receptor beta chains below, sequenced in a study of T cell repertoires in cytomegalovirus infection. Antigen specificity for these receptors is unknown. TCRdb called the reads again in MiXCR, with one record for every CDR3 protein. Altogether fewer than 850,000 distinct CDR3 sequences are present, 25% to 35% being singletons, with the ten largest covering around 13%. The sequencing used cultured CD8+ T cells from PBMCs, collected from culture after CMV antigen stimulation. The receptors shown here come from a human donor in good health (CMV status not recorded). Some clones in this sample may be carry-over from other donors' samples.

The V gene is TRBV4-1, the J gene TRBJ2-1; TRBD1 is a possible D gene (5 bases). The CDR3 has 13 residues. V lost 7 bases and J 7 bases, leaving 14 bases between the germline ends. CDR1 is MGHRA and CDR2 is YSYEKL in the germline V gene. The CDR3: CASKGPMVNEQFF. The DNA for the CDR3 is TGCGCCAGCAAGGGGCCGATGGTTAATGAGCAGTTCTTC.

The chain uses TRBV7-3 and TRBJ1-4; TRBD1 is a possible D gene (5 bases). This CDR3 contains 13 residues. V was pared by 6 bases and J by 2 bases, with 7 bases between. From germline, CDR1 is SGHTA and CDR2 FQGTGA. CDR3 bases: TGTGCCAGCAGGGGGCGCACTAATGAAAAACTGTTTTTT. Translated: CASRGRTNEKLFF.

The CDR3 here is CATRDRGGIQPQHF. The CDR3 coding sequence is TGTGCCACCCGGGACAGGGGGGGAATTCAGCCCCAGCATTTT. The gene calls are TRBV6-1 and TRBJ1-5; 11 bases align to TRBD1. Trimming at V came to 10 bases and at J to 6 bases, leaving 8 bases not matched to a gene. The germline V gene has CDR1 MNHNS and CDR2 SASEGT. CDR3 length: 14 amino acids.

The table lists this clonotype with a few counts. V and J are TRBV6-1 and TRBJ2-7; D call uncertain. This CDR3 has 17 residues. Trimming pared 2 bases from V and 0 bases from J, leaving 17 bases between. Germline CDR1 MNHNS, CDR2 SASEGT. CDR3 region: CASSEKFIALLSYEQYF. CDR3 sequence (DNA): TGTGCCAGCAGTGAAAAGTTTATAGCACTCCTCTCCTACGAGCAGTACTTC.

V gene TRBV10-3 combines with J gene TRBJ1-2, with D perhaps matching TRBD1 (5 bases). V lost 7 bases and J 4 bases, leaving 7 bases between the germline ends. The CDR3 sequence is 11 residues long. Germline V CDR1 and CDR2: ENHRY, SYGVKD. The CDR3 loop reads CAITQGYGYTF. The DNA of the CDR3 is TGTGCCATCACGCAGGGCTATGGCTACACCTTC.

This clonotype was counted at least ten times. The J gene is TRBJ1-2, the V gene TRBV11-2; D gene ambiguous. The CDR3 is made up of 13 amino acids. Germline-derived CDR1 and CDR2 are SGHAT and FQNNGV. V lost 0 bases to trimming and J lost 4 bases, with 6 bases between them. CDR3 in amino acids: CASSLDIVYGYTF. DNA for the CDR3: TGTGCCAGCAGCTTAGATATTGTCTATGGCTACACCTTC.

This clonotype was counted many times. This rearrangement joins TRBV7-2 to TRBJ2-3, with D maybe TRBD1 (6 bases). This CDR3 spans 15 amino acids. Germline V gene data show CDR1 as SGHTA and CDR2 as FQGNSA. The V gene lost 6 bases and the J gene lost 5 bases, with 18 bases spanning the gap. The CDR3 DNA sequence: TGTGCCAGCAGGGGCTCGGCTAGCAGGGGAGATACGCAGTATTTT. Encoded protein: CASRGSASRGDTQYF. Based on the CDR3 plus reference TRBV7-2 and TRBJ2-3, the full variable domain is GAGVSQSPSNKVTEKGKDVELRCDPISGHTALYWYRQSLGQGLEFLIYFQGNSAPDKSGLPSDRFSAERTGGSVSTLTIQRTQQEDSAVYLCASRGSASRGDTQYFGPGTRLTVL.

This clonotype was detected a few times. This chain connects TRBV28 to TRBJ1-4; D not certain. Germline V CDR1 and CDR2: MDHEN, SYDVKM. Trimming removed 6 bases from V and 0 bases from J, with 20 bases in between. The CDR3 totals 18 residues. CDR3 in amino acids: CASSPFSSKWATNEKLFF. The CDR3 nucleotides read TGTGCCAGCAGCCCCTTTTCCTCGAAATGGGCAACTAATGAAAAACTGTTTTTT.